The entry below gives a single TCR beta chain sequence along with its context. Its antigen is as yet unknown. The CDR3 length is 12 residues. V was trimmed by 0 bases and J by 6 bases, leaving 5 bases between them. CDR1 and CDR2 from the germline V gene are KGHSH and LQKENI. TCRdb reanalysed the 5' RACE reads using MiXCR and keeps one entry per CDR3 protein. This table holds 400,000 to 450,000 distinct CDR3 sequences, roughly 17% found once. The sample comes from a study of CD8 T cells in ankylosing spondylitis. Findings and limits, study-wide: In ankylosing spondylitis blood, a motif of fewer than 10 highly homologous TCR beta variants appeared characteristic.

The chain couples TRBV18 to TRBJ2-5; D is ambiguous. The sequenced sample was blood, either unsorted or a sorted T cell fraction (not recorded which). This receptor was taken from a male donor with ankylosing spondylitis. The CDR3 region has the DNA TGTGCCAGCTCACCACCGGTGAAGACCCAGTACTTC. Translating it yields CASSPPVKTQYF. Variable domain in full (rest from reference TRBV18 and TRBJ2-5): NAGVMQNPRHLVRRRGQEARLRCSPMKGHSHVYWYRQLPEEGLKFMVYLQKENIIDESGMPKERFSAEFPKEGPSILRIQQVVRGDSAAYFCASSPPVKTQYFGPGTRLLVL.